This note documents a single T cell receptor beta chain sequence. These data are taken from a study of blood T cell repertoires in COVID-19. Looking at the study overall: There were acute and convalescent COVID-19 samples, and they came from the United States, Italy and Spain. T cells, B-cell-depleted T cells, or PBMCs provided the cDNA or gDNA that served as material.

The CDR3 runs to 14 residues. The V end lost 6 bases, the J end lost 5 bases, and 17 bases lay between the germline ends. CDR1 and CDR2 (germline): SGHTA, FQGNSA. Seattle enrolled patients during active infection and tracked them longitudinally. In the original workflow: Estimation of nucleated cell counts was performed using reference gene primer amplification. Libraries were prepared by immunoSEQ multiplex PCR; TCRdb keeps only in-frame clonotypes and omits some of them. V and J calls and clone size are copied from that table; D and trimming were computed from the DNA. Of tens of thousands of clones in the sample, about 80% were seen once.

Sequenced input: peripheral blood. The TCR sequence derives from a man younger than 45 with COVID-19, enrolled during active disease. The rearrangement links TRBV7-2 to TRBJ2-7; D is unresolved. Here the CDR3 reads CASSRDTIQNEQYF. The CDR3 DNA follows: TGTGCCAGCAGTCGTGACACAATTCAGAACGAGCAGTACTTC.